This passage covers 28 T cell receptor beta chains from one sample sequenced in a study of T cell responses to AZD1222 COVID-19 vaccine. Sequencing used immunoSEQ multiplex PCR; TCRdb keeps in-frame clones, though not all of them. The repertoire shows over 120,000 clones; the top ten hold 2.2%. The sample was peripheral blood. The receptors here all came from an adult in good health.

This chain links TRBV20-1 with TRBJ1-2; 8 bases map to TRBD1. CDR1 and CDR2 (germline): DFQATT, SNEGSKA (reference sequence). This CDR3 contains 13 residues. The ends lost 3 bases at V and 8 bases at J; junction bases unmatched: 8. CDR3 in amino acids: CSASGRGQGGYTF. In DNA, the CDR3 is TGCAGTGCTAGTGGCAGGGGGCAGGGGGGCTACACCTTC.

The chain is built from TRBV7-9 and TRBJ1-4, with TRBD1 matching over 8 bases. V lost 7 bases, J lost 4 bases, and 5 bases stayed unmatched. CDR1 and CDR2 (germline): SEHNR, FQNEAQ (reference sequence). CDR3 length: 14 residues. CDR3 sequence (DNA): TGTGCCAGCACCCCGGGACAGGTTAATGAAAAACTGTTTTTT. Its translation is CASTPGQVNEKLFF.

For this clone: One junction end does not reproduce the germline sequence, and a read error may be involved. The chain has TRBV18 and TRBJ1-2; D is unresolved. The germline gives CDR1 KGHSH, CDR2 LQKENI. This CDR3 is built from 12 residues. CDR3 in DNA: TGTGCCAGCTCACGTGGTGAAGGCACAGTCAACTTC. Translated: CASSRGEGTVNF.

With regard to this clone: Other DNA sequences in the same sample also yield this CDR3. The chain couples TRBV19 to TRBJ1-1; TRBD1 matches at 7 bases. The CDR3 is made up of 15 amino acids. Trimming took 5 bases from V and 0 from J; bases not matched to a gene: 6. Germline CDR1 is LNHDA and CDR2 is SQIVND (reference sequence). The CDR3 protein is CASSARQGMNTEAFF. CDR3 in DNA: TGTGCCAGTAGTGCACGACAGGGAATGAACACTGAAGCTTTCTTT.

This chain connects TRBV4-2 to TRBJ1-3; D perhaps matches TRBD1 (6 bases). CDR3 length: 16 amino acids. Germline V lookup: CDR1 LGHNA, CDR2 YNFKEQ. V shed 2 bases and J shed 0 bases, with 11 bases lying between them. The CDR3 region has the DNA TGTGCCAGCAGCCAAACTACAGGGTCCTCTGGAAACACCATATATTTT. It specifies CASSQTTGSSGNTIYF.

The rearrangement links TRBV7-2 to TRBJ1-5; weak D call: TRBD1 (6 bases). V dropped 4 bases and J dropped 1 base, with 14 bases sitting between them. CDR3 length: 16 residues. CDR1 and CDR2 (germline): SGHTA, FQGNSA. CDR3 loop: CASSSDSGGSNQPQHF. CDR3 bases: TGTGCCAGCAGCTCGGACAGTGGGGGCAGCAATCAGCCCCAGCATTTT. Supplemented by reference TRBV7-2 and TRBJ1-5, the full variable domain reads GAGVSQSPSNKVTEKGKDVELRCDPISGHTALYWYRQSLGQGLEFLIYFQGNSAPDKSGLPSDRFSAERTGGSVSTLTIQRTQQEDSAVYLCASSSDSGGSNQPQHFGDGTRLSIL.

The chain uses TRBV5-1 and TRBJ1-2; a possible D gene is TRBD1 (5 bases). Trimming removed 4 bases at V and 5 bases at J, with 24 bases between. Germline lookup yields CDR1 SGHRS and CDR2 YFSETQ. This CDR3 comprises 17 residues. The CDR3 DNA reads TGCGCCAGCAGCCCGCGAAGTGCGGGGGGTCGCGTTTATGGCTACACCTTC. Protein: CASSPRSAGGRVYGYTF.

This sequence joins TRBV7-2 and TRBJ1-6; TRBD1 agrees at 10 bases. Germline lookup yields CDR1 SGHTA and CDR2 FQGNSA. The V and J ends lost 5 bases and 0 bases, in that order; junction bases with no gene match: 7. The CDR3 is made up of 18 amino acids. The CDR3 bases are TGTGCCAGCAGCCCGAGGACAGGGGGGAGCTCCTATAATTCACCCCTCCACTTT. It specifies CASSPRTGGSSYNSPLHF.

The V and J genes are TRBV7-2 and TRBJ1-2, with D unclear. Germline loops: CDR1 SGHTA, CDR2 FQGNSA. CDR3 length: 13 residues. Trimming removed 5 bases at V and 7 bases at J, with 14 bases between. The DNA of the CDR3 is TGTGCCAGCAGCCTCGCGGGGAAAGGTGGCTACACCTTC. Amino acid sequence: CASSLAGKGGYTF.

Here the CDR3 reads CASSLGRNTEAFF. The CDR3 nucleotides are TGTGCCAGCAGCTTAGGGAGGAACACTGAAGCTTTCTTT. This sequence joins TRBV11-2 and TRBJ1-1; D call uncertain. V shed 1 base and J shed 1 base, with 4 bases lying between them. This CDR3 has 13 residues. The germline gives CDR1 SGHAT, CDR2 FQNNGV. Full variable domain (outside the CDR3, taken from reference TRBV11-2 and TRBJ1-1): EAGVAQSPRYKIIEKRQSVAFWCNPISGHATLYWYQQILGQGPKLLIQFQNNGVVDDSQLPKDRFSAERLKGVDSTLKIQPAKLEDSAVYLCASSLGRNTEAFFGQGTRLTVV.

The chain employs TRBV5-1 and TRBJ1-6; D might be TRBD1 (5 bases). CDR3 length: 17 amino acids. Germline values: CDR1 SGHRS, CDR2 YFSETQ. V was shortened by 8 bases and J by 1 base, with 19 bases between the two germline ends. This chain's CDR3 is CASREWGGRSYNSPLHF. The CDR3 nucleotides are TGCGCCAGTCGGGAGTGGGGCGGTCGGTCCTATAATTCACCCCTCCACTTT.

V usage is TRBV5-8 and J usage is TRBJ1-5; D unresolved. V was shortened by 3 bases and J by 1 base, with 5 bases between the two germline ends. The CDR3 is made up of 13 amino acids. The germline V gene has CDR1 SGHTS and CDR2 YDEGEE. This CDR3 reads CASSYRSNQPQHF. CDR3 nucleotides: TGTGCCAGCAGCTACCGGAGCAATCAGCCCCAGCATTTT.

The CDR3 loop reads CASSSNFRRVGVKAFF. CDR3 sequence (DNA): TGTGCCAGCAGTTCCAATTTTCGCAGGGTGGGCGTTAAAGCTTTCTTT. This chain joins TRBV27 and TRBJ1-1, with D maybe TRBD1 (5 bases). CDR1 MNHEY and CDR2 SMNVEV come from the germline V gene (reference sequence). CDR3 length: 16 amino acids. V shed 4 bases and J shed 9 bases, with 24 bases lying between them.

DNA of the CDR3: TGCGCCAGCAGCCAAGATTCGGCGGGACCACCCCCAGATACGCAGTATTTT. Its protein product is CASSQDSAGPPPDTQYF. This sequence joins TRBV4-3 and TRBJ2-3; D might be TRBD2 (6 bases). The CDR3 covers 17 residues. Per the germline V gene, CDR1 is LGHNA and CDR2 is YSLEER. Trimming removed 0 bases at V and 4 bases at J, with 17 bases between.

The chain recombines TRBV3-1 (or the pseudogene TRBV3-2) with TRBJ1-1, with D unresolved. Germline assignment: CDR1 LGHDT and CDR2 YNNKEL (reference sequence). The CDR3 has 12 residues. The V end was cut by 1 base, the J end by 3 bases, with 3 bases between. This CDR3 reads CASSQGYTEAFF. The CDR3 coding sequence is TGTGCCAGCAGCCAAGGGTACACTGAAGCTTTCTTT.

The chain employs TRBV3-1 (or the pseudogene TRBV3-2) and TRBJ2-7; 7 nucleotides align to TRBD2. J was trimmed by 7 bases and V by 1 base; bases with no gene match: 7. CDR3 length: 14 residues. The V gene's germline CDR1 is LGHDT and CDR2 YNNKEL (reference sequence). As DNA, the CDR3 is TGTGCCAGCAGCCAAGTTGGACTAGGTGGGGAGCAGTACTTC. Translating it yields CASSQVGLGGEQYF.

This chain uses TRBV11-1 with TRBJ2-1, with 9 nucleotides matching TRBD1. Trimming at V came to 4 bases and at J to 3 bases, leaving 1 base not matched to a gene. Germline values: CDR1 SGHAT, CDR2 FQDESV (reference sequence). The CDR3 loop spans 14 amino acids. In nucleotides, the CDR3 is TGTGCCAGCAGCTGGACAGGGGTCTACAATGAGCAGTTCTTC. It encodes CASSWTGVYNEQFF.

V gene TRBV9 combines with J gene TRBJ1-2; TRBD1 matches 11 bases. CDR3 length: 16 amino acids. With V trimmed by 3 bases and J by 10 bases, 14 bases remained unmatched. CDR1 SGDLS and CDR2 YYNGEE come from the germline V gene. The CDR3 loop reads CASSARTGGELTAYTF. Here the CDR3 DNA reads TGTGCCAGCAGCGCTAGGACAGGGGGCGAGCTAACCGCCTACACCTTC.

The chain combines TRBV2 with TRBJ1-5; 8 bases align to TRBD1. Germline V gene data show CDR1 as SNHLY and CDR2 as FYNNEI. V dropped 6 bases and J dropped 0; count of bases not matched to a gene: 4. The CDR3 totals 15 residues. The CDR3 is CASRVDRASNQPQHF. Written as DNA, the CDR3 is TGTGCCAGCAGGGTGGACAGGGCTAGCAATCAGCCCCAGCATTTT.

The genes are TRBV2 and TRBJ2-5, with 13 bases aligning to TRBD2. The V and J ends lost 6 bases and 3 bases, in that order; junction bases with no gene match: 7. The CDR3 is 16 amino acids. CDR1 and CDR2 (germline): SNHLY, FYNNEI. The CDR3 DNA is TGTGCCAGCAGGCCACTACTAGCGGGGGGGAAAGAGACCCAGTACTTC. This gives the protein CASRPLLAGGKETQYF.

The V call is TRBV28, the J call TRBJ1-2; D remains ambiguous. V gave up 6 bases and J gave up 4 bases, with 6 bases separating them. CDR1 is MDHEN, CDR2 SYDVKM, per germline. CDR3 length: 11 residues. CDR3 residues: CASRETYGYTF. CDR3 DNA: TGTGCCAGCAGGGAAACCTATGGCTACACCTTC.

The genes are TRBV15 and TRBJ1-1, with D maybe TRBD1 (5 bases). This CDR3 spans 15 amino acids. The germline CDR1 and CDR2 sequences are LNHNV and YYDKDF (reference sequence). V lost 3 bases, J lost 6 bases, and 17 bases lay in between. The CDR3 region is CATSRAGLPSPEAFF. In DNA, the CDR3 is TGTGCCACCAGCAGGGCAGGGCTACCGTCTCCTGAAGCTTTCTTT.

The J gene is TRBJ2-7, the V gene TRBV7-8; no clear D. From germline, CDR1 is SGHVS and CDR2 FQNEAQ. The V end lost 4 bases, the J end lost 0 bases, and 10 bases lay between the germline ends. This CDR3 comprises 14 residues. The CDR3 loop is CASSSSWVSYEQYF. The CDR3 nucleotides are TGTGCCAGCAGCTCCTCTTGGGTCTCCTACGAGCAGTACTTC.

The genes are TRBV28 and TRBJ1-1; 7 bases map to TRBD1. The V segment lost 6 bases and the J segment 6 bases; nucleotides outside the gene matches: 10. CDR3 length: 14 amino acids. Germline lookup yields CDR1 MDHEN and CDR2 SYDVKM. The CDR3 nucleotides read TGTGCCAGCAGACAAGGGGGCGCGGGGCCTGAAGCTTTCTTT. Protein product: CASRQGGAGPEAFF.

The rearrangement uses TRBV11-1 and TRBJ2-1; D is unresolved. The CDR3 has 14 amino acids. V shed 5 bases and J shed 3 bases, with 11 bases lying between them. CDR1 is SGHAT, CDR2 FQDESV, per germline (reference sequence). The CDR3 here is CASSALGNYNEQFF. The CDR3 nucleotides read TGTGCCAGCAGCGCTCTGGGGAACTACAATGAGCAGTTCTTC.

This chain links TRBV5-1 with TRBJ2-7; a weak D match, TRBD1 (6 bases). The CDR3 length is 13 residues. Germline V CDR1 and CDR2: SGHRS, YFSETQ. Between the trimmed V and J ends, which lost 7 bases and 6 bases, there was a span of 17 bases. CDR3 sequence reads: CASAGAIGSEQYF. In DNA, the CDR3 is TGCGCCAGCGCAGGGGCGATAGGCTCCGAGCAGTACTTC. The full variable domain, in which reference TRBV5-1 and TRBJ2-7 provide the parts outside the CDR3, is KAGVTQTPRYLIKTRGQQVTLSCSPISGHRSVSWYQQTPGQGLQFLFEYFSETQRNKGNFPGRFSGRQFSNSRSEMNVSTLELGDSALYLCASAGAIGSEQYFGPGTRLTVT.

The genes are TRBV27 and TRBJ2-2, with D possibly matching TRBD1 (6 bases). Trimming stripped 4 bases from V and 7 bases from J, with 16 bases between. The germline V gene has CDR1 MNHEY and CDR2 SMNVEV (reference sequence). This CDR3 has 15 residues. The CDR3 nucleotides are TGTGCCAGCAGTTGGTCGAGGGGGTCTGGCGGGGAGCTGTTTTTT. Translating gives CASSWSRGSGGELFF.

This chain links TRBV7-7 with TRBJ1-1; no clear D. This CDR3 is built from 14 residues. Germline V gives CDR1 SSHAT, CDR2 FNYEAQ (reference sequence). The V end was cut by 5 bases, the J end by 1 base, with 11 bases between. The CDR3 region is CASSKLGPNTEAFF. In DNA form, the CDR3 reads TGTGCCAGCAGCAAACTAGGACCGAACACTGAAGCTTTCTTT.